This T cell receptor beta chain appears in the sequencing data of a study of Ad26.COV2.S vaccination and SARS-CoV-2 variants. Study overall: The COV1001 Ad26.COV2.S trial arm included the donor. Study-level results: Measures of TCR breadth and depth may have fallen short of total T cell responses. Responses of spike-specific T cells (both CD8+ and CD4+) reportedly showed substantial breadth after vaccination.

Specified treatment: roughly 18 received Ad26.COV2.S at low or high dose, single or two shots; five or six received placebo; per-sample allocation not given. Sampling happened 63 days after the first vaccine or placebo injection. This person who donated was an adult of 18-55 years in Boston. The protocol was immunoSEQ multiplex PCR, while the TCRdb copy is restricted to in-frame clones and leaves out a portion. The table lists hundreds of thousands of clones, about nine tenths of them singletons, with around 6.4% in the top ten. The V and J ends lost 1 base and 3 bases respectively, with 12 bases between them. Germline CDR1 SNHLY, CDR2 FYNNEI. The CDR3 has 15 amino acids. About this clone itself: Its antigen is as yet unknown.

The TCR originated in a person between 18 and 60 years old who received the Ad26.COV2.S COVID-19 vaccine or a placebo. This chain uses TRBV2 with TRBJ2-5; either TRBD1 or TRBD2 may supply D (5 bases each). Sequenced material: peripheral blood, taken in a trial of Ad26.COV2.S vaccine versus placebo. The CDR3: CASSEGGRPEETQYF. The CDR3 nucleotides are TGTGCCAGCAGTGAAGGGGGACGGCCGGAAGAGACCCAGTACTTC.